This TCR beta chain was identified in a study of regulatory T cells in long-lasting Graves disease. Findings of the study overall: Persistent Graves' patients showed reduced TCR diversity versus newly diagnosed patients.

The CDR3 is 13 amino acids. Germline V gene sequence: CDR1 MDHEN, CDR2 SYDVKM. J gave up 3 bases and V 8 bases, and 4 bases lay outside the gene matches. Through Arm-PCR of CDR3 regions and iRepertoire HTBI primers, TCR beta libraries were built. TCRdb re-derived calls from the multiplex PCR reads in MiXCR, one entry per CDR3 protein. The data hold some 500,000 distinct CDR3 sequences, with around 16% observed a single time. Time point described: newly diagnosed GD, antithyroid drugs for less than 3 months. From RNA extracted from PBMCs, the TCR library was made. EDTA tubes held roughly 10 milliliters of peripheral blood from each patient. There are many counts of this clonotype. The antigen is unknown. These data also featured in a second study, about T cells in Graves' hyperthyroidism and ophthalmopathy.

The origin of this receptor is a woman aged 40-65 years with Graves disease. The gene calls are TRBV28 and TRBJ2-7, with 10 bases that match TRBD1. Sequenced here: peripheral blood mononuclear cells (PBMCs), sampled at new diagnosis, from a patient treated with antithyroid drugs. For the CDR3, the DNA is TGTGCCAGCTCGGGACAGGGGATCTACGAGCAGTACTTC. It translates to CASSGQGIYEQYF.